The 11 T cell receptor beta chains below all came from one sample that was sequenced in a study of blood T cell repertoires in COVID-19. Libraries were prepared by immunoSEQ multiplex PCR; TCRdb keeps only in-frame clonotypes and omits some of them. The top ten clones hold 6.5% to 8.5% of a sample with 90,000 or so clones, 90% of them seen once. Specimen: peripheral blood. All receptors derive from a man between 18 and 29 years old with COVID-19, enrolled during active disease.

The chain links TRBV5-8 to TRBJ2-2, with D possibly TRBD1 on 6 matching bases. CDR1 SGHTS and CDR2 YDEGEE come from the germline V gene. V dropped 7 bases and J dropped 4 bases, with 17 bases sitting between them. This CDR3 is built from 15 residues. The CDR3 nucleotides read TGTGCCAGCTTTGGGGGCCTCCGGGGCACCGGGGAGCTGTTTTTT. It codes for CASFGGLRGTGELFF.

J is TRBJ2-7 and V is TRBV9; 8 nucleotides line up with TRBD2. The germline CDR1 and CDR2 sequences are SGDLS and YYNGEE. With 3 bases clipped from V and 6 bases from J, the junction kept 8 bases outside the gene matches. The CDR3 is 14 residues long. The DNA for the CDR3 is TGTGCCAGCAGCGCAGCGGGAGCCCTCGCCGAGCAGTACTTC. Translated, it gives CASSAAGALAEQYF.

The chain combines TRBV19 with TRBJ1-1; possible D gene TRBD1, 5 bases. V lost 4 bases and J lost 2, with 8 bases in between. Looked up from germline, CDR1 is LNHDA and CDR2 is SQIVND (reference sequence). The CDR3 runs 13 residues. CDR3 region: CASSTQGNTEAFF. As DNA, the CDR3 is TGTGCCAGTAGTACTCAGGGAAACACTGAAGCTTTCTTT.

The chain employs TRBV18 and TRBJ2-2, with a tentative D call TRBD2 (6 bases). This CDR3 is 16 amino acids long. Germline V lookup: CDR1 KGHSH, CDR2 LQKENI. With 6 bases removed from V and 4 bases from J, the gap between germline ends came to 18 bases. CDR3: CASSTTGFGGTGELFF. CDR3 coding DNA: TGTGCCAGCTCTACGACGGGGTTCGGGGGCACCGGGGAGCTGTTTTTT.

The V and J genes are TRBV6-2 or TRBV6-3 and TRBJ1-6; no definite D call. Germline V gives CDR1 MNHEY, CDR2 SVGEGT. The length of the CDR3 is 16 residues. Trimming took off 2 bases at V and 8 bases at J, with 16 bases between the two ends. CDR3 DNA: TGTGCCAGCAGTTACGAGCGCGGGGATACACATTCACCCCTCCACTTT. Its translation is CASSYERGDTHSPLHF.

The chain employs TRBV7-9 and TRBJ1-2; D remains unclear. CDR1 is SEHNR and CDR2 is FQNEAQ in the germline V gene (reference sequence). The CDR3 is 13 amino acids. Trimming pared 1 base from V and 7 bases from J, leaving 10 bases between. The DNA of the CDR3 is TGTGCCAGCAGCTTAGAAGGGAGGACTGGCTACACCTTC. Amino acids: CASSLEGRTGYTF.

The sample holds a few counts of this clone. This chain uses TRBV5-1 with TRBJ2-1, with D possibly matching TRBD2 (6 bases). The CDR3 runs 14 residues. Trimming took off 1 base at V and 5 bases at J, with 10 bases between the two ends. CDR1 is SGHRS and CDR2 is YFSETQ in the germline V gene. CDR3 residues: CASSLIGSHNEQFF. DNA for the CDR3: TGCGCCAGCAGCTTGATCGGGAGCCACAATGAGCAGTTCTTC.

The J gene is TRBJ2-3, the V gene TRBV11-2, with D maybe TRBD1 (5 bases). Germline CDR1 SGHAT, CDR2 FQNNGV. The CDR3 covers 15 residues. Deletions cut 0 bases from V and 3 bases from J, with 10 bases between. The chain's CDR3 is CASSLDSAGTDTQYF. CDR3 nucleotides: TGTGCCAGCAGCTTAGATTCCGCAGGGACAGATACGCAGTATTTT.

The J gene is TRBJ2-5, the V gene TRBV2; TRBD2 matches 13 bases. This CDR3 is 16 amino acids long. V shed 7 bases, J shed 5 bases, and the junction held 10 bases outside the gene matches. Germline V gene data show CDR1 as SNHLY and CDR2 as FYNNEI. The CDR3: CASIPWTSGSRETQYF. The DNA for the CDR3 is TGTGCCAGCATCCCTTGGACTAGCGGGAGTAGGGAGACCCAGTACTTC.

The J gene is TRBJ2-3, the V gene TRBV7-2; TRBD1 might be the D (6 bases). Per germline, CDR1 SGHTA and CDR2 FQGNSA. Trimming left V 1 base short and J 0 bases short, with 11 bases between. The CDR3 is 16 residues long. Written as DNA, the CDR3 is TGTGCCAGCAGCTTAGTCGGCAGGGGAAGCACAGATACGCAGTATTTT. Its translation is CASSLVGRGSTDTQYF.

This clone has just a few counts. V and J are TRBV28 and TRBJ2-3, with 7 bases lining up with TRBD2. The J segment lost 2 bases and the V segment lost 8 bases, leaving 7 bases of the junction unmatched. The germline V gene encodes CDR1 MDHEN and CDR2 SYDVKM. The length of the CDR3 is 14 residues. CDR3 DNA sequence: TGTGCCAGCTGTTGGGCGGGAGTCACAGATACGCAGTATTTT. This gives the protein CASCWAGVTDTQYF.